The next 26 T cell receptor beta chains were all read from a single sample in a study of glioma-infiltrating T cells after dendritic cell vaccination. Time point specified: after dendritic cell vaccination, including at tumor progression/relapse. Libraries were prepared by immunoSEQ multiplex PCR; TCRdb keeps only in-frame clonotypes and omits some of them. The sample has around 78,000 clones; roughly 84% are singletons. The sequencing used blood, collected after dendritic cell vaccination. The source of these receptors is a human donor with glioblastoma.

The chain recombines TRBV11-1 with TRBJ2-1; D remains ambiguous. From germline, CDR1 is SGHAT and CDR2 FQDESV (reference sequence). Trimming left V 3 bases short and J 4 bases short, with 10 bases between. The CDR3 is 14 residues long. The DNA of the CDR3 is TGTGCCAGCAGCTTCCCCGGGTCTTACAATGAGCAGTTCTTC. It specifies CASSFPGSYNEQFF.

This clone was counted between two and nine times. The DNA of the CDR3 is TGCGCCAGCAGCCAAGTACAGGGGATGAACACTGAAGCTTTCTTT. This translates into CASSQVQGMNTEAFF. The chain couples TRBV4-1 to TRBJ1-1; 7 positions match TRBD1. The trim removed 1 base at V and 0 bases at J, leaving 2 bases unmatched. Germline CDR1 reads MGHRA; CDR2 reads YSYEKL. The CDR3 is 15 amino acids.

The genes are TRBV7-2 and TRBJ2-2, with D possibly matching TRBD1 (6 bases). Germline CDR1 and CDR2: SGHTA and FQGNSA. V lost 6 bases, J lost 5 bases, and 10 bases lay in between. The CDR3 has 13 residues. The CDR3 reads CASSQGLTGELFF. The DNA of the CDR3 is TGTGCCAGCAGTCAGGGGTTGACCGGGGAGCTGTTTTTT.

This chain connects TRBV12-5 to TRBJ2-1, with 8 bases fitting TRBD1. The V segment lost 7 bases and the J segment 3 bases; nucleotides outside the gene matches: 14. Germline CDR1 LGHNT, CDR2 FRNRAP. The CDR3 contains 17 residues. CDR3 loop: CASATNRGVLNYNEQFF. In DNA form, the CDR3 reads TGTGCTAGTGCCACCAACAGGGGGGTATTGAACTACAATGAGCAGTTCTTC.

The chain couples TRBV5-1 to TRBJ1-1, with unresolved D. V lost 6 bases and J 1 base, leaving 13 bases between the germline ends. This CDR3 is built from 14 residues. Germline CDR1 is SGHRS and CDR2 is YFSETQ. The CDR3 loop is CASKEGTANTEAFF. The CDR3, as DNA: TGCGCCAGCAAGGAGGGAACAGCGAACACTGAAGCTTTCTTT. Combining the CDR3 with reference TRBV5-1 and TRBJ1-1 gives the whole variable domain KAGVTQTPRYLIKTRGQQVTLSCSPISGHRSVSWYQQTPGQGLQFLFEYFSETQRNKGNFPGRFSGRQFSNSRSEMNVSTLELGDSALYLCASKEGTANTEAFFGQGTRLTVV.

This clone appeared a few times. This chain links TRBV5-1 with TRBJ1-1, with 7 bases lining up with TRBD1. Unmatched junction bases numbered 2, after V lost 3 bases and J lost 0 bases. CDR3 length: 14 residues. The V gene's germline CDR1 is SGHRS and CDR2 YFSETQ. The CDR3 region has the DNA TGCGCCAGCAGCTACACAGGGGTGAACACTGAAGCTTTCTTT. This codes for CASSYTGVNTEAFF.

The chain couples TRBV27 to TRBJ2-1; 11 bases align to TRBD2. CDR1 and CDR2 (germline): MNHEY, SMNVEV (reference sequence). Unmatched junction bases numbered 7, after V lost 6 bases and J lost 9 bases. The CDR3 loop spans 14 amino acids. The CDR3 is CASRVAGGPSEQFF. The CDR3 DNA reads TGTGCCAGCAGAGTAGCGGGAGGGCCTAGTGAGCAGTTCTTC.

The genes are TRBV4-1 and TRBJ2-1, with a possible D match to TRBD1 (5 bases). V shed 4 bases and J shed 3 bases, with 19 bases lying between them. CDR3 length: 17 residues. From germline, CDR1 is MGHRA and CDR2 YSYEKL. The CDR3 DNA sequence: TGCGCCAGCAGCCCCCAACCGGGCCAGGGCGGCTACAATGAGCAGTTCTTC. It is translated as CASSPQPGQGGYNEQFF.

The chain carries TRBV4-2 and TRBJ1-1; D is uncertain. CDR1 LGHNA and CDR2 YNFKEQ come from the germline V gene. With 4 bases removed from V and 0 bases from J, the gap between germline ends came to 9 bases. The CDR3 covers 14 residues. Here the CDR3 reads CASSRLGLNTEAFF. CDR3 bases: TGTGCCAGCAGCCGACTAGGTTTGAACACTGAAGCTTTCTTT.

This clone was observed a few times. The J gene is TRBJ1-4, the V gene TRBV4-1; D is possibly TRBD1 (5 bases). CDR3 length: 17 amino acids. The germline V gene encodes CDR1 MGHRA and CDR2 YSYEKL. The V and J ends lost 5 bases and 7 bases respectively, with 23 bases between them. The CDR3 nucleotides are TGCGCCAGCAGCGCAATCTTAGGGAGGGAGAGGGGTGAAAAACTGTTTTTT. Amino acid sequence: CASSAILGRERGEKLFF.

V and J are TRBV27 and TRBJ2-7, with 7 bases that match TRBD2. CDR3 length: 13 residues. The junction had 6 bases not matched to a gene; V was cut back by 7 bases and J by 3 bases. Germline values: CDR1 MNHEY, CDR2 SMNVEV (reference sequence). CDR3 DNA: TGTGCCAGCACCCAGCGGGGTAGCTACGAGCAGTACTTC. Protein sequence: CASTQRGSYEQYF.

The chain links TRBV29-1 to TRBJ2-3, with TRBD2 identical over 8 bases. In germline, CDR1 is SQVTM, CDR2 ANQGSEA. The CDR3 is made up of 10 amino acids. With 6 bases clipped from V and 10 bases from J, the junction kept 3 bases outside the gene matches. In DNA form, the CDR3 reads TGCAGCGTCCCGGGACTAGCGCAGTATTTT. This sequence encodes CSVPGLAQYF.

The CDR3 protein is CASQASGFYEQYF. As DNA, the CDR3 is TGCGCCAGCCAGGCTAGCGGATTCTACGAGCAGTACTTC. The chain combines TRBV10-2 with TRBJ2-7; 7 bases align to TRBD2. The CDR3 consists of 13 residues. Looked up from germline, CDR1 is WSHSY and CDR2 is SAAADI. Germline trimming cut 8 bases from V and 3 bases from J; bases unmatched to any gene: 7.

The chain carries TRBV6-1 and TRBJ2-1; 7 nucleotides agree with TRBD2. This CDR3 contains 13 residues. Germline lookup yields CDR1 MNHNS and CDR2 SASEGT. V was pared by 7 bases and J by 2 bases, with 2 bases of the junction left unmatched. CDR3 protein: CASNRGAYNEQFF. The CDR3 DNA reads TGTGCCAGCAACCGGGGGGCCTACAATGAGCAGTTCTTC.

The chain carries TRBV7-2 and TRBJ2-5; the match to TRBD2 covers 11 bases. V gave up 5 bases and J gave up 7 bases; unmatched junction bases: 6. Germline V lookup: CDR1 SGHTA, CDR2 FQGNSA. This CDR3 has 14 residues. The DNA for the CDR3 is TGTGCCAGCAGCGCTAGCGGGGGGCCTTGGACCCAGTACTTC. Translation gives CASSASGGPWTQYF.

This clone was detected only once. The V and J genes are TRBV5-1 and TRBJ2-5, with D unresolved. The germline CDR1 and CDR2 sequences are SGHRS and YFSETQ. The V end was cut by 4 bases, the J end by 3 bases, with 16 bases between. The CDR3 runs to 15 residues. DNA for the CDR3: TGCGCCAGCAGCCTGGAACCGAGAATGGAAGAGACCCAGTACTTC. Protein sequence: CASSLEPRMEETQYF.

The CDR3 here is CASSVQVNTGELFF. The CDR3 DNA reads as TGTGCCAGCAGCGTACAGGTGAACACCGGGGAGCTGTTTTTT. The rearrangement uses TRBV28 and TRBJ2-2, with D perhaps TRBD1 (5 bases). This CDR3 is 14 amino acids long. The germline V gene encodes CDR1 MDHEN and CDR2 SYDVKM. V was cut by 6 bases and J by 1 base, with 9 bases left in between. Supplemented by reference TRBV28 and TRBJ2-2, the full variable domain reads DVKVTQSSRYLVKRTGEKVFLECVQDMDHENMFWYRQDPGLGLRLIYFSYDVKMKEKGDIPEGYSVSREKKERFSLILESASTNQTSMYLCASSVQVNTGELFFGEGSRLTVL.

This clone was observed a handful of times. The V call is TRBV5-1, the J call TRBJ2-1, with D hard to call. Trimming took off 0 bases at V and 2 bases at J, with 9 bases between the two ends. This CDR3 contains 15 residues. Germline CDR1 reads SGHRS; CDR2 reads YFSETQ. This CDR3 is CASSLGTTTYNEQFF. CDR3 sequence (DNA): TGCGCCAGCAGCTTGGGAACAACTACCTACAATGAGCAGTTCTTC. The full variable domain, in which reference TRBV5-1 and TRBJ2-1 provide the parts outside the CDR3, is KAGVTQTPRYLIKTRGQQVTLSCSPISGHRSVSWYQQTPGQGLQFLFEYFSETQRNKGNFPGRFSGRQFSNSRSEMNVSTLELGDSALYLCASSLGTTTYNEQFFGPGTRLTVL.

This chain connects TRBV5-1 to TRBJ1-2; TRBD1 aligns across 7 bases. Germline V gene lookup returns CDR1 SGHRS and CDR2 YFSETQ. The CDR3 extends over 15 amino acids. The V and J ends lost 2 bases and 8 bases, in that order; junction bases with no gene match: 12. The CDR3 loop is CASSLNRGPEEGYTF. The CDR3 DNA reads TGCGCCAGCAGCTTAAACAGGGGTCCGGAGGAGGGCTACACCTTC.

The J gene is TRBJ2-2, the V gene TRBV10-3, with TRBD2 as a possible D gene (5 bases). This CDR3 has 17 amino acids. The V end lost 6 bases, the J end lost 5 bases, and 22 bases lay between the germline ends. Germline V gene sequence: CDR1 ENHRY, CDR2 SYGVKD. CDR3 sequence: CAISPSPGEGKTGELFF. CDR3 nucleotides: TGTGCCATCAGCCCATCTCCCGGGGAAGGGAAAACCGGGGAGCTGTTTTTT.

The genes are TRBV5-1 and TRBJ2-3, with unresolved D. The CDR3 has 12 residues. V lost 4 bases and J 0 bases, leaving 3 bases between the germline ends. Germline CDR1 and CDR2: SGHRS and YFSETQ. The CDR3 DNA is TGCGCCAGCAGCCCTAGCACAGATACGCAGTATTTT. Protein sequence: CASSPSTDTQYF.

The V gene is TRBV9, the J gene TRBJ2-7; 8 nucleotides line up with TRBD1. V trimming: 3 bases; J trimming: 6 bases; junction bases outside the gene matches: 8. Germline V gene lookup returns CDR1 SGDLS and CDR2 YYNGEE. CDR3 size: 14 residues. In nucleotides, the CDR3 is TGTGCCAGCAGCGCGACAGGGGAAAACGGCGAGCAGTACTTC. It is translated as CASSATGENGEQYF.

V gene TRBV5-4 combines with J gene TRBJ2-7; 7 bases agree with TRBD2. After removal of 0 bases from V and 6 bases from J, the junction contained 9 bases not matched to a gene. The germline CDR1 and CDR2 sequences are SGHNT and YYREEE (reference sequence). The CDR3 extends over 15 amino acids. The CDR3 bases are TGTGCCAGCAGCTTGGGCTTTGCGGGAGCGTTCGAGCAGTACTTC. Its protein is CASSLGFAGAFEQYF.

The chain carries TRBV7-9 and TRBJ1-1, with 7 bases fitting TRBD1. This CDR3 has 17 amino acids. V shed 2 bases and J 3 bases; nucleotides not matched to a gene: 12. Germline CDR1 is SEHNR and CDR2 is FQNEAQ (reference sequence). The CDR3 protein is CASSLNVGRGMHTEAFF. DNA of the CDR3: TGTGCCAGCAGCTTAAACGTCGGCAGGGGGATGCACACTGAAGCTTTCTTT.

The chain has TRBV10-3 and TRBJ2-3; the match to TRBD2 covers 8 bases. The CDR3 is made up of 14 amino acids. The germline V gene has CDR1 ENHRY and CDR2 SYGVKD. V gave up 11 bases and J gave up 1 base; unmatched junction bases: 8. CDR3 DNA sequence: TGTGCCCATGGGACGCGGGAGGGCACAGATACGCAGTATTTT. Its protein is CAHGTREGTDTQYF.

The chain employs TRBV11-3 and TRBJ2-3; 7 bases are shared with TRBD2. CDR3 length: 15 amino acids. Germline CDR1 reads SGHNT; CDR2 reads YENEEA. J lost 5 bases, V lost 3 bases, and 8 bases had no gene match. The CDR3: CASSLGGRFEDTQYF. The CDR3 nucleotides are TGTGCCAGCAGCTTGGGCGGGAGATTTGAAGATACGCAGTATTTT.